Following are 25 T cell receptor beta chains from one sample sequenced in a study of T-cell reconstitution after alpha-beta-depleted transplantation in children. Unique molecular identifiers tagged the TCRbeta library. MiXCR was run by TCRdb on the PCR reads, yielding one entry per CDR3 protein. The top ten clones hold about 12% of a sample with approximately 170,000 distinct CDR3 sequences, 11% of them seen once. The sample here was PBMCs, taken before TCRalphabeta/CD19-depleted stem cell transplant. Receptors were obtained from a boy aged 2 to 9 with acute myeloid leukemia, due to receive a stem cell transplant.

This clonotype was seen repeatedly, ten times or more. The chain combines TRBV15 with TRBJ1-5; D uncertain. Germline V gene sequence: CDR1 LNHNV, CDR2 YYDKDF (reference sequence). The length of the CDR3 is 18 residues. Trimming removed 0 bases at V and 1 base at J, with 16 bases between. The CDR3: CATSREPLSWMSNQPQHF. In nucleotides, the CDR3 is TGTGCCACCAGCAGAGAGCCCCTGTCGTGGATGAGCAATCAGCCCCAGCATTTT.

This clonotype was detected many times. CDR3 region: CATREGGRNYNEQFF. DNA for the CDR3: TGTGCCACCAGGGAGGGTGGCAGGAACTACAATGAGCAGTTCTTC. V is TRBV15 and J is TRBJ2-1; TRBD2 might be the D (6 bases). V was clipped by 6 bases and J by 3 bases, with 15 bases between them. This CDR3 comprises 15 residues. Germline CDR1 is LNHNV and CDR2 is YYDKDF (reference sequence).

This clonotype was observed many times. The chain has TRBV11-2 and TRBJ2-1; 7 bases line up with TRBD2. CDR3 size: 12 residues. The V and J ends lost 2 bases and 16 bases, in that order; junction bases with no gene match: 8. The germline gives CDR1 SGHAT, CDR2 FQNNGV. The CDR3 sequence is CASSLSGDICFF. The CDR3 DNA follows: TGTGCCAGCAGCTTAAGCGGGGATATATGCTTCTTC. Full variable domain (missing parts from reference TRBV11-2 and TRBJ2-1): EAGVAQSPRYKIIEKRQSVAFWCNPISGHATLYWYQQILGQGPKLLIQFQNNGVVDDSQLPKDRFSAERLKGVDSTLKIQPAKLEDSAVYLCASSLSGDICFFGPGTRLTVL.

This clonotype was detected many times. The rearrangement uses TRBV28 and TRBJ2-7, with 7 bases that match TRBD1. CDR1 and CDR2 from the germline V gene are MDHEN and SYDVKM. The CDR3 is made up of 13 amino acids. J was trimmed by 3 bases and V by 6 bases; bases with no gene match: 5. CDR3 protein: CASSWGQIYEQYF. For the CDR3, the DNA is TGTGCCAGCAGCTGGGGACAGATCTACGAGCAGTACTTC.

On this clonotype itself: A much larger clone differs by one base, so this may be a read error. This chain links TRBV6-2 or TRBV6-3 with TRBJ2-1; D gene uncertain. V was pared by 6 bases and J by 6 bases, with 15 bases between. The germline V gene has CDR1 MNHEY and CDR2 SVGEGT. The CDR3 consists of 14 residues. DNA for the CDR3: TGTGCCAGCAGCCCCCTTGGGTCCGGCAATGAGCAGTTCTTC. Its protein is CASSPLGSGNEQFF.

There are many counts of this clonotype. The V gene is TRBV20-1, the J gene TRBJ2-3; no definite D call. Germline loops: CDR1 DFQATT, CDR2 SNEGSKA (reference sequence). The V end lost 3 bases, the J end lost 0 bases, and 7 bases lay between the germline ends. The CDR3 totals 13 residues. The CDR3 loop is CSASWGSTDTQYF. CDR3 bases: TGCAGTGCTAGTTGGGGTAGCACAGATACGCAGTATTTT.

CDR3 bases: TGTGCCAGCAGCCCCGGGCTCCGATCCTACGAGCAGTACTTC. Protein product: CASSPGLRSYEQYF. This chain links TRBV4-2 with TRBJ2-7; D call uncertain. The CDR3 is 14 residues long. Per germline, CDR1 LGHNA and CDR2 YNFKEQ. The V end was cut by 4 bases, the J end by 1 base, with 11 bases between.

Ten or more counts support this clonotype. CDR3 DNA sequence: TGTGCCACCAGCACCTACTCCCGACGGGGGGGCAATCAGCCCCAGCATTTT. This translates into CATSTYSRRGGNQPQHF. The rearrangement uses TRBV15 and TRBJ1-5; the D gene is possibly TRBD1 (5 bases). Trimming removed 4 bases at V and 2 bases at J, with 18 bases between. There are 17 residues in the CDR3. Germline V gives CDR1 LNHNV, CDR2 YYDKDF (reference sequence).

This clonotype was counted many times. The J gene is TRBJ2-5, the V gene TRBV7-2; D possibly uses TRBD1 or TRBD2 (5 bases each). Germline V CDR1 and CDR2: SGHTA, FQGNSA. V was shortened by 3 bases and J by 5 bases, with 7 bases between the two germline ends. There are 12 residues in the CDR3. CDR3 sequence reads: CASSFWGETQYF. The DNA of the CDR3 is TGTGCCAGCAGCTTTTGGGGGGAGACCCAGTACTTC.

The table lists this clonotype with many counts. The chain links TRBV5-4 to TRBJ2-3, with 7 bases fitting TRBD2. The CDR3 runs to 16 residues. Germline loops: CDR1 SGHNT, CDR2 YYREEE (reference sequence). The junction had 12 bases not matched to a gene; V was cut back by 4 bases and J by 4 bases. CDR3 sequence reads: CASSLSGHERADTQYF. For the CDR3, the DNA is TGTGCCAGCAGCCTTAGCGGGCACGAAAGGGCAGATACGCAGTATTTT. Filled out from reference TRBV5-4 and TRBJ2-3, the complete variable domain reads ETGVTQSPTHLIKTRGQQVTLRCSSQSGHNTVSWYQQALGQGPQFIFQYYREEENGRGNFPPRFSGLQFPNYSSELNVNALELDDSALYLCASSLSGHERADTQYFGPGTRLTVL.

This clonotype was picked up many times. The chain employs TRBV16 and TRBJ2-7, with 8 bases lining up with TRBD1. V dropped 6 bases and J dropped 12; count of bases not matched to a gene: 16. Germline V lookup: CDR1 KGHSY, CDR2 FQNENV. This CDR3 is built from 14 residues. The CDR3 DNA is TGTGCCAGCAGACAAATATCACCGGACAGGGTAACGTACTTC. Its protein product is CASRQISPDRVTYF.

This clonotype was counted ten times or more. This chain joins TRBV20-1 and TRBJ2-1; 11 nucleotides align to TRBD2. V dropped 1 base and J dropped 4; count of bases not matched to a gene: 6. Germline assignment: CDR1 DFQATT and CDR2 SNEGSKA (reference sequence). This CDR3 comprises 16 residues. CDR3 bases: TGCAGTGCTAGAGTAGCGGGGGGGCTGGGTTACAATGAGCAGTTCTTC. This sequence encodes CSARVAGGLGYNEQFF.

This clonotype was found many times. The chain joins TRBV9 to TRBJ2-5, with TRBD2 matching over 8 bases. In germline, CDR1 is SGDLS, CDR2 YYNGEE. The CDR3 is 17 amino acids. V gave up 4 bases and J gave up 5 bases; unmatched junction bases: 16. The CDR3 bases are TGTGCCAGCAGCCCTCGAGCTCGGGGGGGCCTCCTGGAGACCCAGTACTTC. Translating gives CASSPRARGGLLETQYF. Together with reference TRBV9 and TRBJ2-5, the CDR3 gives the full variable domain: DSGVTQTPKHLITATGQRVTLRCSPRSGDLSVYWYQQSLDQGLQFLIQYYNGEERAKGNILERFSAQQFPDLHSELNLSSLELGDSALYFCASSPRARGGLLETQYFGPGTRLLVL.

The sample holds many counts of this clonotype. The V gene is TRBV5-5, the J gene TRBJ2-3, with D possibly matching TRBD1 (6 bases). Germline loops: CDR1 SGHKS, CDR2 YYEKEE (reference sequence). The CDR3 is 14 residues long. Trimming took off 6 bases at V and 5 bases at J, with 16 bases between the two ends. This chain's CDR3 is CASITGSFQDTQYF. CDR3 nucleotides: TGTGCCAGCATAACAGGGAGCTTTCAAGATACGCAGTATTTT.

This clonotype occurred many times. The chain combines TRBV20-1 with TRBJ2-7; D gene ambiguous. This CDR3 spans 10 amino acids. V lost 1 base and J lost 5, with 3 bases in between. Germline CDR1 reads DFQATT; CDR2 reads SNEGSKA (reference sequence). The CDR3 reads CSARGHEQYF. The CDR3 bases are TGCAGTGCTAGAGGACACGAGCAGTACTTC.

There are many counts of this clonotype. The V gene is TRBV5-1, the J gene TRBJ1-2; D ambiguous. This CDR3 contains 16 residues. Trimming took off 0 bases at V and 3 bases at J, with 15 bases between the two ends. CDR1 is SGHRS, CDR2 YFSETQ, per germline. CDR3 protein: CASSLAVSPSDYGYTF. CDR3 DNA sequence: TGCGCCAGCAGCTTGGCCGTGAGCCCTTCGGACTATGGCTACACCTTC.

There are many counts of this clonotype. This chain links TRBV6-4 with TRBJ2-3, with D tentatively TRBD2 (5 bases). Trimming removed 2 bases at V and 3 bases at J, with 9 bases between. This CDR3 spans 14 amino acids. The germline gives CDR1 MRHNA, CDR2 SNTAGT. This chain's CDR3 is CASSDRSGTDTQYF. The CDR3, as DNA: TGTGCCAGCAGTGACCGGTCGGGGACAGATACGCAGTATTTT.

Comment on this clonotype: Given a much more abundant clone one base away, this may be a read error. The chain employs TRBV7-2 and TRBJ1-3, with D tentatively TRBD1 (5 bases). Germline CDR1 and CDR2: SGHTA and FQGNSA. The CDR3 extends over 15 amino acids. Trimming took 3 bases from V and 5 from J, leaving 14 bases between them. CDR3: CASSFQTAARNTIYF. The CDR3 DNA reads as TGTGCCAGCAGCTTCCAGACAGCAGCTCGAAACACCATATATTTT.

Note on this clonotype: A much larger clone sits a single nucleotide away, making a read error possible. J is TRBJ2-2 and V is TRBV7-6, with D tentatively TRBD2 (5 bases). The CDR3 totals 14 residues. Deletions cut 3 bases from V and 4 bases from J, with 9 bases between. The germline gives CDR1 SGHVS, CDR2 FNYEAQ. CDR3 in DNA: TGTGCCAGCAGCTTCGAAGCGGCCACCGGGGAGCTGTTTTTT. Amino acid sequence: CASSFEAATGELFF.

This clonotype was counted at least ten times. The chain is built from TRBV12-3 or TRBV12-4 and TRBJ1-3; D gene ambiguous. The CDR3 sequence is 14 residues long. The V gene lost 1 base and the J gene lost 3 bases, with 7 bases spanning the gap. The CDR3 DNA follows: TGTGCCAGCAGTTTAGGTGGAGGTGGAAACACCATATATTTT. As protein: CASSLGGGGNTIYF.

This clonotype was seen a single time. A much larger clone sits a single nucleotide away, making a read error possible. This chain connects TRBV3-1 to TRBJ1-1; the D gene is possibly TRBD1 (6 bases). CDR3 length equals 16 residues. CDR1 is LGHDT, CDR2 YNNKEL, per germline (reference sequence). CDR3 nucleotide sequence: TGTCCCAGCAGCCAACATGGGGGGGGCGGGGTCACTGAAGCTTTCTTT. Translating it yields CPSSQHGGGGVTEAFF.

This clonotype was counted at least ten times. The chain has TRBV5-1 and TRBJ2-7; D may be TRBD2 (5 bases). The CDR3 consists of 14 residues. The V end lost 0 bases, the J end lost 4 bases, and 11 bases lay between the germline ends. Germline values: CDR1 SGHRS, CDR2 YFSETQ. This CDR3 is CASSLDASGYEQYF. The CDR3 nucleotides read TGCGCCAGCAGCTTGGATGCGTCGGGGTACGAGCAGTACTTC.

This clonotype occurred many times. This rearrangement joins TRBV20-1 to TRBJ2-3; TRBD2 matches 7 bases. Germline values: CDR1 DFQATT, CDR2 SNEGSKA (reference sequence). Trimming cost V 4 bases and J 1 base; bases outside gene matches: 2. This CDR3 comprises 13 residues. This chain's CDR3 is CSATGGGTDTQYF. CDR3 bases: TGCAGTGCTACGGGGGGTGGCACAGATACGCAGTATTTT.

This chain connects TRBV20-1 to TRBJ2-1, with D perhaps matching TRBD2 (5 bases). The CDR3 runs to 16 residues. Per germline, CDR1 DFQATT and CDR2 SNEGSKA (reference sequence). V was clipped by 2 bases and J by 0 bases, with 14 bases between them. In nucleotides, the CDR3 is TGCAGTGCTAGACCCCAGCGGCAAGGCTCCTACAATGAGCAGTTCTTC. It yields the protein CSARPQRQGSYNEQFF.

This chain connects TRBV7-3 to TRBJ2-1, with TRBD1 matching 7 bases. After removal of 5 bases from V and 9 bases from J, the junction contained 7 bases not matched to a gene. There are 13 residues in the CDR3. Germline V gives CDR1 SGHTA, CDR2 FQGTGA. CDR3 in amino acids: CASSTDRVGEQFF. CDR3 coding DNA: TGTGCCAGCAGCACAGACAGGGTAGGTGAGCAGTTCTTC.